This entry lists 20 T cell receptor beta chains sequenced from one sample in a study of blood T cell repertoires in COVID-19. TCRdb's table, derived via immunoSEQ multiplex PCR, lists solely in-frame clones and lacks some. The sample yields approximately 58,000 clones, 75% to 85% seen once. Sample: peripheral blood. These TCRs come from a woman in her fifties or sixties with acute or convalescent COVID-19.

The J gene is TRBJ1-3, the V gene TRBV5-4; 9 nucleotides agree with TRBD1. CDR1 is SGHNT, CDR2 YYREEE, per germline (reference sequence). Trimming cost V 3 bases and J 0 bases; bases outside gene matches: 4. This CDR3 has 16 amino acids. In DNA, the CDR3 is TGTGCCAGCAGCTCGGGGACAGGGTTCTCTGGAAACACCATATATTTT. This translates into CASSSGTGFSGNTIYF.

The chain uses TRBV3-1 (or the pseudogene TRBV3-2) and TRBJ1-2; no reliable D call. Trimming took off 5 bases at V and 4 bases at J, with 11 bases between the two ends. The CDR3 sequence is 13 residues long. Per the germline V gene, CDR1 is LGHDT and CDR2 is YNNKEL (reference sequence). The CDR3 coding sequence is TGTGCCAGCAGCTCTGGGCCCCTCTATGGCTACACCTTC. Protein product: CASSSGPLYGYTF.

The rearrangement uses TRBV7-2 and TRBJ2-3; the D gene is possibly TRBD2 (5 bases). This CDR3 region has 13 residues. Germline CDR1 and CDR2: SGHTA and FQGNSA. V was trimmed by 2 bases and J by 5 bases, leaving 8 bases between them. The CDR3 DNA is TGTGCCAGCAGCTTAAAGGCGGGAGATACGCAGTATTTT. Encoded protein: CASSLKAGDTQYF.

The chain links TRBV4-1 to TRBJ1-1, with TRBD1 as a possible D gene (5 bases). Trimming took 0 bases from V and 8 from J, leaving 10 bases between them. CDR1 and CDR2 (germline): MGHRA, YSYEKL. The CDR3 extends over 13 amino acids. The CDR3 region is CASSQDRGGEAFF. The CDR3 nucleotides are TGCGCCAGCAGCCAAGATCGTGGGGGGGAAGCTTTCTTT.

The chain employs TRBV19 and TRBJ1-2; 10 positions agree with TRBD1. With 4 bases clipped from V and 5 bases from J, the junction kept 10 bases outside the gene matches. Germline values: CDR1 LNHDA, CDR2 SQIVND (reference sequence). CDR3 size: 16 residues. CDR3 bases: TGTGCCAGTAGTAGCGGGACAGGGGACGAAGCATATGGCTACACCTTC. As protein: CASSSGTGDEAYGYTF.

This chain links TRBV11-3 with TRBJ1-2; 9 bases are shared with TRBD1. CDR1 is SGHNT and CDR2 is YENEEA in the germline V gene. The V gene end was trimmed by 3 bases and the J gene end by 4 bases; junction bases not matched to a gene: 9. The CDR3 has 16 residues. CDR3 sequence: CASSLPDRGHLYGYTF. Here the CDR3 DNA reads TGTGCCAGCAGCTTGCCGGACAGGGGCCATCTCTATGGCTACACCTTC.

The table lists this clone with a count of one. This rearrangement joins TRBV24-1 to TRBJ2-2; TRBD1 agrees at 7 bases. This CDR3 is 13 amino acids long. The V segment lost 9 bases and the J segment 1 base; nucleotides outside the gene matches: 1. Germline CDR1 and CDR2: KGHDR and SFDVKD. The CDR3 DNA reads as TGTGCCACCCGACAGGGGAACACCGGGGAGCTGTTTTTT. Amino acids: CATRQGNTGELFF.

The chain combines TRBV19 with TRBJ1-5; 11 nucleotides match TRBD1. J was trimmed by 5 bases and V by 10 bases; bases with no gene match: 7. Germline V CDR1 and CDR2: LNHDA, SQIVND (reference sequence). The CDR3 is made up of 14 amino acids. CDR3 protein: CATTGTGGDQPQHF. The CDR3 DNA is TGTGCCACCACCGGGACAGGGGGAGATCAGCCCCAGCATTTT.

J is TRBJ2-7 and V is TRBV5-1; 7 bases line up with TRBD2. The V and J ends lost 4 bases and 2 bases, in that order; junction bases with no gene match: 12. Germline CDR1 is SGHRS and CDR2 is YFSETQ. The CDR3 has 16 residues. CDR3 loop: CASSPGFGLEAYEQYF. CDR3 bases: TGCGCCAGCAGCCCGGGGTTCGGACTAGAAGCCTACGAGCAGTACTTC. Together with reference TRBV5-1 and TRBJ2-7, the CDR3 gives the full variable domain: KAGVTQTPRYLIKTRGQQVTLSCSPISGHRSVSWYQQTPGQGLQFLFEYFSETQRNKGNFPGRFSGRQFSNSRSEMNVSTLELGDSALYLCASSPGFGLEAYEQYFGPGTRLTVT.

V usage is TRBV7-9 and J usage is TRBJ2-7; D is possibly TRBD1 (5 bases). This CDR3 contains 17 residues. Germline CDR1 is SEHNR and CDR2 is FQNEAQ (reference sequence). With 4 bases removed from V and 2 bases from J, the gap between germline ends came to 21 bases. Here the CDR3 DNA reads TGTGCCAGCAGCTCCACAGGATGGTTGGGTGGACCCTACGAGCAGTACTTC. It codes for CASSSTGWLGGPYEQYF.

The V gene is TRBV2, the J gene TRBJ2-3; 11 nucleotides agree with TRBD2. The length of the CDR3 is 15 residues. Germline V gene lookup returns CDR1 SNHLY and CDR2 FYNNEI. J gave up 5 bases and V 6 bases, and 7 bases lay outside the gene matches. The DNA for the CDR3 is TGTGCCAGCAGGATAGCGGGGGGGGAGCTAGATACGCAGTATTTT. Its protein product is CASRIAGGELDTQYF. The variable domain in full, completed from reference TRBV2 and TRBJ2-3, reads EPEVTQTPSHQVTQMGQEVILRCVPISNHLYFYWYRQILGQKVEFLVSFYNNEISEKSEIFDDQFSVERPDGSNFTLKIRSTKLEDSAMYFCASRIAGGELDTQYFGPGTRLTVL.

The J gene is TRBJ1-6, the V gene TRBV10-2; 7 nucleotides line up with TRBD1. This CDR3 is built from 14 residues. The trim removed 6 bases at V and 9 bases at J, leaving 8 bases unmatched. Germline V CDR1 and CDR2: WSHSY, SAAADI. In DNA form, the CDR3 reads TGCGCCAGCAGGGCCAGGGGGGAGAGTTCACCCCTCCACTTT. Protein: CASRARGESSPLHF.

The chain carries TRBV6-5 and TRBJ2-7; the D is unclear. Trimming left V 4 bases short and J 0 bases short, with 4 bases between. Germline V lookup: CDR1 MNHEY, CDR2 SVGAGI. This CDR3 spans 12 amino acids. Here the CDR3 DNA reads TGTGCCAGCAGTTTGTACTCCTACGAGCAGTACTTC. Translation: CASSLYSYEQYF.

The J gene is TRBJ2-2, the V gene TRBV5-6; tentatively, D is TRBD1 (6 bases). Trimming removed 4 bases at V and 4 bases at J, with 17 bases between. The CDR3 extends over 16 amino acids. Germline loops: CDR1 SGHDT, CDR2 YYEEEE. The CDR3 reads CASSRQGFWGTGELFF. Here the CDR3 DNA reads TGTGCCAGCAGCCGCCAGGGGTTTTGGGGCACCGGGGAGCTGTTTTTT. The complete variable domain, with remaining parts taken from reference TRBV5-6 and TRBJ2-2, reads DAGVTQSPTHLIKTRGQQVTLRCSPKSGHDTVSWYQQALGQGPQFIFQYYEEEERQRGNFPDRFSGHQFPNYSSELNVNALLLGDSALYLCASSRQGFWGTGELFFGEGSRLTVL.

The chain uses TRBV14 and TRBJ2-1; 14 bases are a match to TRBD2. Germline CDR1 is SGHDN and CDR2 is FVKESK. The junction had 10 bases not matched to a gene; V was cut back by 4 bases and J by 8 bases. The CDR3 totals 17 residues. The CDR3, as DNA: TGTGCCAGCAGCCCCGGACTAGCGGGGGGTCCCCTGGATGAGCAGTTCTTC. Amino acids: CASSPGLAGGPLDEQFF.

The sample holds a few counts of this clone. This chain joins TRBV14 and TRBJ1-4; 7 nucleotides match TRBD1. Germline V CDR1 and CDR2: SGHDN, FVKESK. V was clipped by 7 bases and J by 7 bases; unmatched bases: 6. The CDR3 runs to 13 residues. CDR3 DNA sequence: TGTGCCAGCACTCGACAGGGCGGTGAAAAACTGTTTTTT. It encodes CASTRQGGEKLFF.

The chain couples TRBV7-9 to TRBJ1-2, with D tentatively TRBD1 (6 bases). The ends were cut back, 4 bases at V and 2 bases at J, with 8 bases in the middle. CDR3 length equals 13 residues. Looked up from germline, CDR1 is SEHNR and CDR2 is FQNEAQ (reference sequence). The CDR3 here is CASSSTGNYGYTF. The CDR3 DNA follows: TGTGCCAGCAGCTCAACAGGGAACTATGGCTACACCTTC.

The CDR3 region has the DNA TGTGCCAGCTCACCACCGGGCCAGATCGATGGCTACACCTTC. Protein product: CASSPPGQIDGYTF. The chain couples TRBV18 to TRBJ1-2; D is ambiguous. Germline CDR1 reads KGHSH; CDR2 reads LQKENI. This CDR3 spans 14 amino acids. V was shortened by 0 bases and J by 6 bases, with 11 bases between the two germline ends.

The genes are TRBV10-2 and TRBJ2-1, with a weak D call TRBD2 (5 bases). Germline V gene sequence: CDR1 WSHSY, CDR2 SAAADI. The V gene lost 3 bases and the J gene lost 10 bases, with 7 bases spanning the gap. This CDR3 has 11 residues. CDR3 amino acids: CASSDLAEQFF. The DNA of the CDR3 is TGCGCCAGCAGTGACTTAGCGGAGCAGTTCTTC.

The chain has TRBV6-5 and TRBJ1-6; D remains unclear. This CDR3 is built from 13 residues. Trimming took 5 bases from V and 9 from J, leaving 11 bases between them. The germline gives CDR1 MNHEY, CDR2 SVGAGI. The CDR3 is CASSPPPGSPLHF. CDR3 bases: TGTGCCAGCAGTCCTCCGCCGGGTTCACCCCTCCACTTT.